A few counts support the clone carrying this T cell receptor beta chain. V was cut by 5 bases and J by 1 base, with 6 bases left in between. The CDR3 consists of 13 residues. Germline CDR1 is ENHRY and CDR2 is SYGVKD. It was genomic DNA that served as the template for profiling TCR beta VDJ and CDR3. TCRdb reanalysed the reads using MiXCR and keeps one entry per CDR3 protein. The table records under 200,000 distinct CDR3 sequences, 64% of them present only once. The data derive from a study of CD8+CD57+ T cells in acquired aplastic anemia. Sequencing was performed on sorted CD4+, CD8+, or CD8+CD57+ T cells (not recorded which) from PBMCs. This receptor was identified in a human donor with severe aplastic anemia or a healthy control (not recorded which). V gene TRBV10-3 combines with J gene TRBJ1-5; a possible D gene is TRBD1 (5 bases). The chain's CDR3 is CAISRQSNQPQHF. The CDR3 bases are TGTGCCATCAGTCGACAGAGCAATCAGCCCCAGCATTTT.